This record looks at one T cell receptor beta chain sequence and its context. The germline CDR1 and CDR2 sequences are MNHNS and SASEGT. V dropped 8 bases and J dropped 2 bases, with 11 bases sitting between them. This CDR3 has 13 amino acids. TCRdb reanalysed the 5' RACE reads using MiXCR and keeps one entry per CDR3 protein. This repertoire shows 200,000 to 300,000 distinct CDR3 sequences, 10% found once; its top ten account for roughly 10%. The sample is drawn from a study of identical twins. V usage is TRBV6-1 and J usage is TRBJ2-3; D might be TRBD1 or TRBD2, each matching 5 bases. Sequenced: memory T cells sorted from blood. This receptor was taken from a man aged 50-59 years in good health. CDR3 amino acids: CASWDGITDTQYF. For the CDR3, the DNA is TGTGCCAGCTGGGACGGGATCACAGATACGCAGTATTTT.